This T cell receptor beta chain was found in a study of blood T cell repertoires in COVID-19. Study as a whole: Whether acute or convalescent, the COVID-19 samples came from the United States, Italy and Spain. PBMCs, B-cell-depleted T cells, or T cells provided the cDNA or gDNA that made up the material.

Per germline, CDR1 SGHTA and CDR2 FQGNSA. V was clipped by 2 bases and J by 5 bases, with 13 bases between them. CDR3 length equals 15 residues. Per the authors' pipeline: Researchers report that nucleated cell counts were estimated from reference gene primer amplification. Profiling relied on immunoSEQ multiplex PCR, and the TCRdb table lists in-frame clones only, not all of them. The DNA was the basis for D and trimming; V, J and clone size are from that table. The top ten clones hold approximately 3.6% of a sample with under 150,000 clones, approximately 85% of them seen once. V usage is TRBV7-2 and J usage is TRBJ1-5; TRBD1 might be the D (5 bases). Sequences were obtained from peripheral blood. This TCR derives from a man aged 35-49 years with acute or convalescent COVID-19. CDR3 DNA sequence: TGTGCCAGCAGCTTATCGGGGGGGAATCATCAGCCCCAGCATTTT. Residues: CASSLSGGNHQPQHF.